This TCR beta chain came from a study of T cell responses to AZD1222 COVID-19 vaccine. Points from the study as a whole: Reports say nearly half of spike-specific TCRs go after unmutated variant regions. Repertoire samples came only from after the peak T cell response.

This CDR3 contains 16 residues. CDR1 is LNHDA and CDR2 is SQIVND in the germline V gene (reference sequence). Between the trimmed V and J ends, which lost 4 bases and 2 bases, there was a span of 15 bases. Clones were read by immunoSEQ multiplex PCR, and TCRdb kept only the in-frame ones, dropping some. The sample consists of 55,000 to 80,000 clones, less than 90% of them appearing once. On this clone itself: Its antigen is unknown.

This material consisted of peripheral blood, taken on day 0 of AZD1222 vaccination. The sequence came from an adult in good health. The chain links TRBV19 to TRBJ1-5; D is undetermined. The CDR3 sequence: CASSTHGILGNQPQHF. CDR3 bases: TGTGCCAGTAGTACCCACGGGATTCTCGGCAATCAGCCCCAGCATTTT.